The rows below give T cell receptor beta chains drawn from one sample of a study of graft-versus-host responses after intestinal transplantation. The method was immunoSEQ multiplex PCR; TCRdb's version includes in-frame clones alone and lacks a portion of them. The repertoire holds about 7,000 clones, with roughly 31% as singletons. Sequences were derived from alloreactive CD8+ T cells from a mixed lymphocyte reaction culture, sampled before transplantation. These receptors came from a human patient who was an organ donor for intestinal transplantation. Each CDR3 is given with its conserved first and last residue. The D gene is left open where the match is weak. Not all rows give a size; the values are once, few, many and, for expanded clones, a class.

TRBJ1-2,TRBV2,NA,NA,TGTGCCAGCAGTTTAGGACTCCACTATGGCTACACCTTC,CASSLGLHYGYTF
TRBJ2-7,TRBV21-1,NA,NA,TGTGCCAGCAGCAAAGTTTGGCGGAACTACGAGCAGTACTTC,CASSKVWRNYEQYF
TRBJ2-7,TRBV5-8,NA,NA,TGTGCCAGCAGCTTGGTGGCAGGGTCACCCTACGAGCAGTACTTC,CASSLVAGSPYEQYF
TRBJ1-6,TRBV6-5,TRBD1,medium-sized,TGTGCCAGCAGCCCCGGGACAGGGGGCTTAACCCTCCACTTT,CASSPGTGGLTLHF
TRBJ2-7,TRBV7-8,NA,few,TGTGCCAGCAGTGGGTCGGGCCCCTACGAGCAGTACTTC,CASSGSGPYEQYF
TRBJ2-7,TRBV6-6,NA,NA,TGTGCCAGCAGGCCCGGGCCCCCATGGGGGGAGCAGTACTTC,CASRPGPPWGEQYF
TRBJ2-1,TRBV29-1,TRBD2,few,TGCAGCGCCTTCGGGGCGGGGGGAAACAATGAGCAGTTCTTC,CSAFGAGGNNEQFF
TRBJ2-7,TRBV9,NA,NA,TGTGCCAGCAGGGGTGTAGGGGGGGGGCGCGACTACGAGCAGTACTTC,CASRGVGGGRDYEQYF
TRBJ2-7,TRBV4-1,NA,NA,TGCGCCAGCAGCCAACCGGGACTGCCCCCTTTGGTGCAGTACTTC,CASSQPGLPPLVQYF
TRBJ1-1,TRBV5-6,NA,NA,TGTGCCAGCAGCTTGTGGCATCAGGACACTGAAGCTTTCTTT,CASSLWHQDTEAFF
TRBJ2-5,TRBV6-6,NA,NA,TGTGCCAGCAGGACGGGGGACAGCCCACAAGAGACCCAGTACTTC,CASRTGDSPQETQYF
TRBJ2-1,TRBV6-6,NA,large,TGTGCCAGCACCATATCCCCATACAATGAGCAGTTCTTC,CASTISPYNEQFF
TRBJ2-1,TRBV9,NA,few,TGTGCCAGCAGCGTACTCTTAGATCCTGACAATGAGCAGTTCTTC,CASSVLLDPDNEQFF
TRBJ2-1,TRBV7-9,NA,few,TGTGCCAGCAGCTTCTCATACAATGAGCAGTTCTTC,CASSFSYNEQFF
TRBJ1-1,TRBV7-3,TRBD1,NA,TGTGCCAGCAGCTCGACAGGGGTCCCTGAAGCTTTCTTT,CASSSTGVPEAFF
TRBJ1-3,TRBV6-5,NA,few,TGTGCCAGGAGACGCCCTATAGGGCCCACCATATATTTT,CARRRPIGPTIYF
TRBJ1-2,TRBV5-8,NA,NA,TGTGCCAGCAGCACCGGACTGAACTATGGCTACACCTTC,CASSTGLNYGYTF
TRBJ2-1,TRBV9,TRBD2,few,TGTGCCAGCAGCGTAGAGGCGGGGGGGCCCTACAATGAGCAGTTCTTC,CASSVEAGGPYNEQFF
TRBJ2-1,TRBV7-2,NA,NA,TGTGCCACAGGGAACAATGAGCAGTTCTTC,CATGNNEQFF
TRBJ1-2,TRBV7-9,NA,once,TGTGCCAGCAGTAGCCTGGGAGGGCCCCCTAACTATGGCTACACCTTC,CASSSLGGPPNYGYTF
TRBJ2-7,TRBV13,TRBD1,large,TGTGCCAGCAGCCGGGGACGACAGGGCCCCTACGAGCAGTACTTC,CASSRGRQGPYEQYF
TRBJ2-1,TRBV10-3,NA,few,TGTGCCACCGCCACCCTAGGCCAGTTCTTC,CATATLGQFF
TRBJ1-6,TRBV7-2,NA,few,TGTGCCAGCAGCTTTTGGCGCGCAGCGCCCAATTCACCCCTCCACTTT,CASSFWRAAPNSPLHF
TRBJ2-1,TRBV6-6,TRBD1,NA,TGTGCCAGCAGTGGACAGGCCCCATACAATGAGCAGTTCTTC,CASSGQAPYNEQFF
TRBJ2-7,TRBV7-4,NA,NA,TGTGCCAGCAGCTTATGGGACGAGCAGTACTTC,CASSLWDEQYF
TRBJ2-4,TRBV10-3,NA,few,TGTGCCATCAGTGGCCGGGACACAGAAGCCAAAAACATTCAGTACTTC,CAISGRDTEAKNIQYF
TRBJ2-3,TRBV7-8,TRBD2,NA,TGTGCCAGCAGTTTAGCGGGGGGGGATACGCAGTATTTT,CASSLAGGDTQYF
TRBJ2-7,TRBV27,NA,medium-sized,TGTGCCAGCAGTTTAAGAGTCAGGGTCTACGAGCAGTACTTC,CASSLRVRVYEQYF
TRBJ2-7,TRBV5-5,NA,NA,TGCGCCAGCAGCCAAGGGGTGCGCTACGAGCAGTACTTC,CASSQGVRYEQYF
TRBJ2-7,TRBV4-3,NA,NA,TGCGCCAGCAGCCAAGATCGGATAGGTCCCTACGAGCAGTACTTC,CASSQDRIGPYEQYF
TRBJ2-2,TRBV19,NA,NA,TGTGCCAGCCCACAGGTTACGAACACCGGGGAGCTGTTTTTT,CASPQVTNTGELFF
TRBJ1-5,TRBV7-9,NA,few,TGTGCCAGCAGCTTATTCGGTCAGCCCCAGCATTTT,CASSLFGQPQHF
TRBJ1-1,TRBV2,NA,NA,TGTGCCGGAAAACCAGGGTCCACTGAAGCTTTCTTT,CAGKPGSTEAFF
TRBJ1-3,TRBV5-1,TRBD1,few,TGCGCCAGCAGCCTTAGGACAGGGCCGGGAAACACCATATATTTT,CASSLRTGPGNTIYF
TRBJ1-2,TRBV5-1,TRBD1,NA,TGCGCCAGCAGCTTGTGGATTCCGGGTCCTCCGACAGGGTACTATGGCTACACCTTC,CASSLWIPGPPTGYYGYTF
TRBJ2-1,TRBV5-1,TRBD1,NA,TGCGCCAGCAGCCCCGGGACAGATTTCTACAATGAGCAGTTCTTC,CASSPGTDFYNEQFF
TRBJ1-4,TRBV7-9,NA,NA,TGTGCCAGCAGCTTAGATCCCCTCCGGGATGGTGAAAAACTGTTTTTT,CASSLDPLRDGEKLFF
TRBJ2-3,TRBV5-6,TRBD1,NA,TGTGCCAGCAGCTCGAGGGATGGACAGGTAGATACGCAGTATTTT,CASSSRDGQVDTQYF
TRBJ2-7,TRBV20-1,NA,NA,TGCAGTGTCCTAGGGACCTACGAGCAGTACTTC,CSVLGTYEQYF
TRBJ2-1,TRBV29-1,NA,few,TGCAGCGTAGAAATATTCGACAATGAGCAGTTCTTC,CSVEIFDNEQFF
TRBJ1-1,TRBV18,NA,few,TGTGCCAGCTCACCCTCGGGACACCCTGAAGCTTTCTTT,CASSPSGHPEAFF
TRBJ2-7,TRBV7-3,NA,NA,TGTGCCAGCAGCTTGGGGCTTTGGGCCCACGAGCAGTACTTC,CASSLGLWAHEQYF
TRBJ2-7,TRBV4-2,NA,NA,TGTGCCAGCAGCCCAGGGGTGGGCGCCTACGAGCAGTACTTC,CASSPGVGAYEQYF
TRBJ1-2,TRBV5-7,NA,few,TGTGCCAGCAGCCCGCGGACGGAAAGCTATGGCTACACCTTC,CASSPRTESYGYTF
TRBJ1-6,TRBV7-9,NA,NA,TGTGCCAGCAGCTCTATGGGAGGGTATAATTCACCCCTCCACTTT,CASSSMGGYNSPLHF
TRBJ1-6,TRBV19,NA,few,TGTGCCAGTAGTGTTACCGGGACGCGAGGTTCACCCCTCCACTTT,CASSVTGTRGSPLHF
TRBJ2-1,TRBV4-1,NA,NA,TGCGCCAGCAGCCAAGATTGTAGCTGCAACAATGAGCAGTTCTTC,CASSQDCSCNNEQFF
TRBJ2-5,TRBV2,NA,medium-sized,TGTGCCAGCAGTGAAGCGCTTCCGGGCAGGGTAACGAAGACCCAGTACTTC,CASSEALPGRVTKTQYF
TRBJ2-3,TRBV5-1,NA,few,TGCGCCAGCAGCGTCATGGCAACCCCTAGCACAGATACGCAGTATTTT,CASSVMATPSTDTQYF
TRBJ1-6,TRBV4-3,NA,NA,TGCGCCAGCAGCCAAGTACGGGGGAGCAATTCACCCCTCCACTTT,CASSQVRGSNSPLHF
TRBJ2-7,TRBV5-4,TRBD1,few,TGTGCCAGCAGGTCCGGGACAGGAGGCTTTTACGAGCAGTACTTC,CASRSGTGGFYEQYF
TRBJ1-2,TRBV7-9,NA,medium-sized,TGTGCCAGCAGCTTAGCCCCTGTGTCTTATGGCTACACCTTC,CASSLAPVSYGYTF
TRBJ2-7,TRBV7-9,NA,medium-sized,TGTGCCAGCAGCTCCCCGACCCCGTTTTACGAGCAGTACTTC,CASSSPTPFYEQYF
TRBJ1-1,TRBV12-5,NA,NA,TGTGCTAGTGCTTGGGGGGGGATGAACACTGAAGCTTTCTTT,CASAWGGMNTEAFF
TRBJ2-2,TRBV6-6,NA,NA,TGTGCCAGCAGTAACCACCCTTCGGGGGAGCTGTTTTTT,CASSNHPSGELFF
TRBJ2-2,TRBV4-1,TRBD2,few,TGTGCCAGCAGCCAAGCCCGGGGGGAAACAGAGCTGTTTTTT,CASSQARGETELFF
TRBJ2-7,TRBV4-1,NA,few,TGCGCCAGCAGCCATTCACCGTCCTACGAGCAGTACTTC,CASSHSPSYEQYF
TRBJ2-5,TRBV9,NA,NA,TGTGCCAGCAGCGTAGAACAGTTTGGAGAGACCCAGTACTTC,CASSVEQFGETQYF
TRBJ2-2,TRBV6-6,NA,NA,TGTGCCAGCAGTTACCGGGCAGCAAATACCGGGGAGCTGTTTTTT,CASSYRAANTGELFF
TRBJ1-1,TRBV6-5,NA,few,TGTGCCAGCACCTCGGGAGTGAACACTGAAGCTTTCTTT,CASTSGVNTEAFF